The sequence of this T cell receptor (beta chain) was determined in a study of T cell responses to AZD1222 COVID-19 vaccine. This CDR3 has 12 amino acids. The germline V gene has CDR1 SGHRS and CDR2 YFSETQ. The ends were cut back, 5 bases at V and 7 bases at J, with 7 bases in the middle. Some clones are missing from TCRdb's copy, which holds only in-frame ones; the method was immunoSEQ multiplex PCR. The data hold 110,000 to 150,000 clones, with roughly 88% observed a single time. The sample in question was peripheral blood, obtained on day 0 of AZD1222 vaccination. This TCR derives from an adult in good health. The chain carries TRBV5-1 and TRBJ1-6; D not resolved. The CDR3 bases are TGCGCCAGCAGTTCGAAAAATTCACCCCTCCACTTT. Amino acid sequence: CASSSKNSPLHF.